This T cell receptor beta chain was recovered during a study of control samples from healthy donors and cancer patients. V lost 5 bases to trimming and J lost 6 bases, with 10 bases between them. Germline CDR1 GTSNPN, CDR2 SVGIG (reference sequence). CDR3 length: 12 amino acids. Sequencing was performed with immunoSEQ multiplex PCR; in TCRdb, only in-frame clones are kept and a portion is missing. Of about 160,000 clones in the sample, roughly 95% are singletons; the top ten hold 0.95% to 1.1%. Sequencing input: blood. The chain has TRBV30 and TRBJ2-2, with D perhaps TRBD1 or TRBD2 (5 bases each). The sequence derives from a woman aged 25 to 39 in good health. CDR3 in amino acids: CAWLKGPGELFF. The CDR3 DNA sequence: TGTGCCTGGCTGAAGGGACCCGGGGAGCTGTTTTTT.